The T cell receptor beta chain described here comes from a study of cytomegalovirus exposure and HLA in healthy donors. Study-level information: In an earlier analysis, approximately 120 million unique TCR beta sequences were found from about 179 million T cells.

Note on this clone: Its antigen is still unknown.

PCR involved 60 Vbeta and 13 Jbeta primers. Here immunoSEQ multiplex PCR was the method, and the copy in TCRdb shows in-frame clones only, minus some. The sample lists about 210,000 clones, roughly four fifths seen once, with 10% to 13% in the top ten. J was trimmed by 5 bases and V by 2 bases; bases with no gene match: 4. Germline loops: CDR1 SGHDT, CDR2 YYEEEE. The CDR3 sequence is 14 residues long. Study findings and constraints: A few CMV-associated chains were confirmed in vitro to be specific for CMV antigens. A later analysis linked a missense DCLRE1C variant to TCR beta V- and J-gene trimming. Altogether, around 160 TCR beta chains were recorded as cytomegalovirus-associated.

This TCR was sampled from a woman aged 50 to 65 in good health and CMV-seropositive. The V call is TRBV5-6, the J call TRBJ2-1; 7 nucleotides line up with TRBD1. The sequencing sample was made of PBMCs. In nucleotides, the CDR3 is TGTGCCAGCAGCTTCCCCGGGACAGACAATGAGCAGTTCTTC. Amino acids: CASSFPGTDNEQFF. Drawing the rest from reference TRBV5-6 and TRBJ2-1, the complete variable domain is DAGVTQSPTHLIKTRGQQVTLRCSPKSGHDTVSWYQQALGQGPQFIFQYYEEEERQRGNFPDRFSGHQFPNYSSELNVNALLLGDSALYLCASSFPGTDNEQFFGPGTRLTVL.